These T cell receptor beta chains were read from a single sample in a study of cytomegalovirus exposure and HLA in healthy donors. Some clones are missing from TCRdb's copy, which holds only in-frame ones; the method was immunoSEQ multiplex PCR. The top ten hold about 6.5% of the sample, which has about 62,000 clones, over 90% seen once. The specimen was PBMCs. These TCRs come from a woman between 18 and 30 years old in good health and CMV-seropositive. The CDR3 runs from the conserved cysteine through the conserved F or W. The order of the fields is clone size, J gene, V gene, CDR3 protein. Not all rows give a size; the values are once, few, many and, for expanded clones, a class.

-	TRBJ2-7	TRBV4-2	CASSQEGPAGGLNEQYF
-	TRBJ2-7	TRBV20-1	CSARSPEQYF
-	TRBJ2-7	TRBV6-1	CASSPTGFVYEQYF
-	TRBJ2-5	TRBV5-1	CASSLTDGGETQYF
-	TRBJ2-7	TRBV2	CASSGDRERYEQYF
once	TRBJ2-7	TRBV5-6	CASSHRTGKSYEQYF
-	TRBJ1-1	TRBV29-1	CSVPARMNTEAFF
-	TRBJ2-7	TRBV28	CASSNPGTGGSSEQYF
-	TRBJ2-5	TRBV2	CASSVDSSETQYF
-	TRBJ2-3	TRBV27	CASRVQGAAWGTQYF
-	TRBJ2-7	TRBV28	CASALVAGDEQYF
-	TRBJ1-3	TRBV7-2	CASSFLTAGNTIYF
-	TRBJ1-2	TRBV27	CASSLSTGGWYGYTF
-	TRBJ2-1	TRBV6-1	CASSGWRTGSSYNEQFF
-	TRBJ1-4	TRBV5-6	CASSLPGGGEKLFF
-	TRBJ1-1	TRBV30	CAWSVPQGQGRRAFF
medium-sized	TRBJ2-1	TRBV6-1	CASSAPQGTYNEQFF
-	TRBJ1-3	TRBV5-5	CASSLGGLGLGGNTIYF
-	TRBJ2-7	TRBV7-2	CASSLDSGFSYEQYF
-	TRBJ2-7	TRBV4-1	CASRGTGASEQYF
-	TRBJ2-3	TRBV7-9	CASSAWDSKTVTDTQYF
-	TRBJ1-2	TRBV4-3	CASSQDFPSEVFFSGYTF
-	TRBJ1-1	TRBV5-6	CASSLGRGEAFF
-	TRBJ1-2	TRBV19	CASSLRGPDLHGYTF
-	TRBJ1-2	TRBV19	CASNPDRGQYGYTF
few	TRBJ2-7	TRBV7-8	CASSLGSSGSSYEQYF
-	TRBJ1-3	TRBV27	CASSLSAGGGNTIYF
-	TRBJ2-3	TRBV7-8	CASSSGEVAGGPGTQYF
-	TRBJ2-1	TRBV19	CASSNFLAGGYNEQFF
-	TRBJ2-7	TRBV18	CASSPNALDSSYEQYF
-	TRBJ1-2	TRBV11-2	CASSSVGDREGKNYGYTF
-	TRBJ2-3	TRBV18	CASSPLWLTSGSTDTQYF
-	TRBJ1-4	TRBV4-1	CASSQTGVLYEKLFF
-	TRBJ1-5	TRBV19	CASSFSYQPQHF
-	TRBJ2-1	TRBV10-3	CASQLPSYNEQFF
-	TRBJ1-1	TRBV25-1	CASNRAGEAKAFF
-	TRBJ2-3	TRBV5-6	CASSYGVATDTQYF
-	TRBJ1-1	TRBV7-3	CASSRRGGEKAFF
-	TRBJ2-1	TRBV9	CASGGTGEDNEQFF
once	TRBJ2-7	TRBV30	CAWSGATSGSNEQYF
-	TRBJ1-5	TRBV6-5	CASSSTGNQPQHF
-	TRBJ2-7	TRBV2	CASNGGLAPTYEQYF
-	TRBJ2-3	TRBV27	CASSVILDSDTQYF
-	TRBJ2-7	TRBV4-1	CASSQEGLAGVEQYF
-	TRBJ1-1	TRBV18	CASSPLDRGLEAFF